The 9 T cell receptor beta chains listed next were all sequenced from one sample in a study of early T cells in non-severe SARS-CoV-2 infection. TCRdb reprocessed the 5' RACE reads with MiXCR, giving one entry per CDR3 protein. Of roughly 26,000 distinct CDR3 sequences in the sample, around 5.5% were seen once. The sample comprised whole blood. All receptors derive from an adult who was a healthcare worker with PCR-confirmed SARS-CoV-2 infection or an uninfected control (not recorded which).

This sequence joins TRBV5-1 and TRBJ2-5, with TRBD1 matching over 9 bases. CDR1 is SGHRS and CDR2 is YFSETQ in the germline V gene. The CDR3 spans 19 residues. After removal of 0 bases from V and 5 bases from J, the junction contained 17 bases not matched to a gene. The CDR3 spells CASSLGTGTGTFQGETQYF. The CDR3 DNA reads TGCGCCAGCAGCTTGGGCACCGGGACAGGGACCTTTCAAGGGGAGACCCAGTACTTC.

This clonotype was counted between two and nine times. V is TRBV7-6 and J is TRBJ2-7; 9 nucleotides align to TRBD1. CDR3 length: 15 residues. V was pared by 5 bases and J by 1 base, with 6 bases of the junction left unmatched. Germline CDR1 is SGHVS and CDR2 is FNYEAQ. CDR3 in amino acids: CASSEAGTGSYEQYF. The CDR3, as DNA: TGTGCCAGCAGCGAGGCCGGGACAGGGTCCTACGAGCAGTACTTC.

Many counts were recorded for this clonotype. The chain joins TRBV6-6 to TRBJ2-7; D assignment may be TRBD1 or TRBD2 (6 bases each). The CDR3 sequence is 12 residues long. Germline CDR1 and CDR2: MNHNY and SVGAGI (reference sequence). Trimming pared 6 bases from V and 2 bases from J, leaving 8 bases between. CDR3 amino acids: CASRRGAYEQYF. The CDR3 nucleotides read TGTGCCAGCAGGAGGGGGGCCTACGAGCAGTACTTC.

This clonotype occurred a few times. This chain joins TRBV10-3 and TRBJ2-7, with D uncertain. Trimming stripped 5 bases from V and 2 bases from J, with 7 bases between. This CDR3 has 12 amino acids. Per the germline V gene, CDR1 is ENHRY and CDR2 is SYGVKD. The CDR3 region has the DNA TGTGCCATCAGTACCTCAACCTACGAGCAGTACTTC. Translation: CAISTSTYEQYF.

This clonotype occurred many times. The chain couples TRBV6-6 to TRBJ1-1, with D uncertain. V shed 3 bases and J shed 0 bases, with 17 bases lying between them. Germline V gives CDR1 MNHNY, CDR2 SVGAGI (reference sequence). CDR3 length equals 17 residues. The CDR3 DNA reads TGTGCCAGCAGTTATCGGCAGACAACCCTCCTGAACACTGAAGCTTTCTTT. Translation gives CASSYRQTTLLNTEAFF.

In its sample, this clonotype was seen a few times. The gene calls are TRBV6-6 and TRBJ1-2; 10 positions agree with TRBD1. The germline gives CDR1 MNHNY, CDR2 SVGAGI (reference sequence). Trimming removed 4 bases from V and 7 bases from J; junction bases left unmatched: 6. The CDR3 length is 14 residues. CDR3 sequence reads: CASSFDRGLVGYTF. Written as DNA, the CDR3 is TGTGCCAGCAGTTTTGACAGGGGGCTCGTTGGCTACACCTTC.

This clonotype occurred a few times. The chain uses TRBV6-2 or TRBV6-3 and TRBJ1-1; D is ambiguous. CDR3 length: 13 residues. The V end lost 7 bases, the J end lost 0 bases, and 9 bases lay between the germline ends. From germline, CDR1 is MNHEY and CDR2 SVGEGT. The CDR3 sequence: CASTVHVNTEAFF. CDR3 DNA: TGTGCCAGCACCGTTCACGTGAACACTGAAGCTTTCTTT.

This clonotype was seen ten or more times. V is TRBV4-3 and J is TRBJ2-7; D not resolved. The germline V and J ends were trimmed by 0 bases and 1 base, with 7 bases remaining between them. CDR1 is LGHNA and CDR2 is YSLEER in the germline V gene. CDR3 length: 14 residues. The CDR3 DNA follows: TGCGCCAGCAGCCAAGAGTCCAGGTCCTACGAGCAGTACTTC. Translating gives CASSQESRSYEQYF.

This clonotype was picked up many times. This chain joins TRBV9 and TRBJ1-4; no clear D. The V and J ends lost 0 bases and 7 bases respectively, with 13 bases between them. The germline gives CDR1 SGDLS, CDR2 YYNGEE. The CDR3 has 15 residues. As DNA, the CDR3 is TGTGCCAGCAGCGTAGGCTTGGACCCGGGTGAAAAACTGTTTTTT. This codes for CASSVGLDPGEKLFF.